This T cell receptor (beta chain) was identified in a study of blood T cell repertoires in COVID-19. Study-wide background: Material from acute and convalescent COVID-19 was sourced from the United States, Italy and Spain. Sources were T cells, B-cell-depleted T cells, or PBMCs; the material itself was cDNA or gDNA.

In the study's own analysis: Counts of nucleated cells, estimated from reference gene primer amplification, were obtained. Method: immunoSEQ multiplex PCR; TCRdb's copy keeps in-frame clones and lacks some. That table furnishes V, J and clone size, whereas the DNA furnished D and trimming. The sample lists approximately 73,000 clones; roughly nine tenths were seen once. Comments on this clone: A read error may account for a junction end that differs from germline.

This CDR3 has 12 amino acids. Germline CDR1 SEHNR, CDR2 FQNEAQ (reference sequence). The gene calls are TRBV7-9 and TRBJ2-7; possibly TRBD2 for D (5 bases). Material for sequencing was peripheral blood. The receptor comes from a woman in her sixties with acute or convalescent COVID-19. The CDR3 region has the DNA TGTGCCAGCAGCTTAGAGAGGGAAGGCCCGAACTTC. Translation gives CASSLEREGPNF.